Below, 21 T cell receptor beta chains from the same sample are listed, as sequenced in a study of T-cell reconstitution after alpha-beta-depleted transplantation in children. A library of TCRbeta sequences, prepared with unique molecular identifiers, was generated. TCRdb passed the PCR reads through MiXCR, listing each CDR3 protein once. The sample includes hundreds of thousands of distinct CDR3 sequences, approximately 16% of them seen just once. Material: PBMCs from the stem cell graft donor, obtained from the stem cell graft. The receptors were gathered from a human donor who donated a stem cell graft to a child with acute myeloid leukemia.

The sample holds a few counts of this clonotype. The V call is TRBV5-5, the J call TRBJ2-5, with D perhaps TRBD2 (6 bases). The CDR3 runs to 13 residues. Germline values: CDR1 SGHKS, CDR2 YYEKEE (reference sequence). The germline V and J ends were trimmed by 3 bases and 5 bases, with 11 bases remaining between them. The CDR3, as DNA: TGTGCCAGCAGCTCGGGGGTCACGGAGACCCAGTACTTC. It translates to CASSSGVTETQYF.

A remark on this clonotype: A read error may explain this, as a much larger clone is one base away. This chain joins TRBV12-3 or TRBV12-4 and TRBJ1-2; D is unclear. The CDR3 has 13 residues. Deletions cut 3 bases from V and 2 bases from J, with 7 bases between. The CDR3 region has the DNA TGTGCCAGCAGTTTTTCCGTAAACTATGGCTACACCTTC. Protein sequence: CASSFSVNYGYTF.

At least ten counts were recorded for this clonotype. This chain connects TRBV20-1 to TRBJ1-6, with a weak D call TRBD1 (5 bases). CDR3 length equals 14 residues. V shed 1 base and J shed 5 bases, with 9 bases lying between them. CDR1 DFQATT and CDR2 SNEGSKA come from the germline V gene (reference sequence). The CDR3 DNA follows: TGCAGTGCTAGAGGGGACGGCGATAATTCACCCCTCCACTTT. Amino acid sequence: CSARGDGDNSPLHF.

This clonotype was counted at least ten times. This chain links TRBV20-1 with TRBJ1-2; 8 bases are a match to TRBD1. The CDR3 has 13 amino acids. The V gene end was trimmed by 4 bases and the J gene end by 3 bases; junction bases not matched to a gene: 4. Germline V gene data show CDR1 as DFQATT and CDR2 as SNEGSKA (reference sequence). The CDR3 here is CSAIQGAHYGYTF. The CDR3 DNA is TGCAGTGCTATCCAGGGGGCCCACTATGGCTACACCTTC.

This clonotype showed up just a few times. This chain joins TRBV20-1 and TRBJ2-7, with D hard to call. Deletions cut 2 bases from V and 4 bases from J, with 12 bases between. This CDR3 has 13 amino acids. The germline V gene has CDR1 DFQATT and CDR2 SNEGSKA (reference sequence). CDR3 coding DNA: TGCAGTGCTAGAAAGTCGGGTCTATACGAGCAGTACTTC. Its translation: CSARKSGLYEQYF.

As regards this clonotype: A much larger clonotype is one base distant, so this may be a read error. The gene calls are TRBV20-1 and TRBJ1-4, with D possibly matching TRBD1 (5 bases). The length of the CDR3 is 12 residues. The ends were cut back, 3 bases at V and 14 bases at J, with 16 bases in the middle. The germline CDR1 and CDR2 sequences are DFQATT and SNEGSKA (reference sequence). CDR3 nucleotide sequence: TGCAGTGCTAGGCAGGGTAGGGAGAACCTGTTTTTT. Translated, it gives CSARQGRENLFF.

This clonotype appeared many times. The genes are TRBV20-1 and TRBJ2-7; 7 bases fit TRBD1. CDR3 size: 14 residues. Trimming took 5 bases from V and 6 from J; bases not matched to a gene: 13. The germline gives CDR1 DFQATT, CDR2 SNEGSKA (reference sequence). For the CDR3, the DNA is TGCAGTGCTGCCCTACCGACAGGGCCACGCGAGCAGTACGTC. Translating it yields CSAALPTGPREQYV.

This chain joins TRBV18 and TRBJ1-1, with D uncertain. Germline V gene sequence: CDR1 KGHSH, CDR2 LQKENI. The ends were cut back, 1 base at V and 1 base at J, with 13 bases in the middle. The CDR3 covers 16 residues. The CDR3 region is CASSPRRARQNTEAFF. As DNA, the CDR3 is TGTGCCAGCTCACCACGAAGAGCCCGACAGAACACTGAAGCTTTCTTT.

This clonotype was counted ten times or more. The chain combines TRBV5-8 with TRBJ1-6, with 7 bases aligning to TRBD1. V lost 4 bases to trimming and J lost 0 bases; unmatched junction nucleotides: 4. The germline V gene encodes CDR1 SGHTS and CDR2 YDEGEE. The CDR3 spans 16 residues. The CDR3 protein is CASSRQGSSYNSPLHF. In DNA, the CDR3 is TGTGCCAGCAGCCGACAGGGTAGCTCCTATAATTCACCCCTCCACTTT.

The J gene is TRBJ2-1, the V gene TRBV6-2 or TRBV6-3, with a possible D match to TRBD1 (5 bases). The CDR3 length is 16 residues. CDR1 is MNHEY and CDR2 is SVGEGT in the germline V gene. V lost 5 bases and J 5 bases, leaving 19 bases between the germline ends. The CDR3 DNA is TGTGCCAGCAGTCCTACTGCCCGGACAAGGAACAATGAGCAGTTCTTC. Its protein is CASSPTARTRNNEQFF.

V gene TRBV5-1 combines with J gene TRBJ1-1; D is undetermined. Germline CDR1 reads SGHRS; CDR2 reads YFSETQ. The CDR3 sequence is 16 residues long. V was clipped by 0 bases and J by 1 base, with 13 bases between them. The CDR3 nucleotides read TGCGCCAGCAGCTTGGTGGCAGACGCCGCGAACACTGAAGCTTTCTTT. This encodes CASSLVADAANTEAFF.

The rearrangement links TRBV27 to TRBJ2-3; 11 nucleotides match TRBD2. With 6 bases clipped from V and 1 base from J, the junction kept 6 bases outside the gene matches. The CDR3 is 16 amino acids. Germline V gene lookup returns CDR1 MNHEY and CDR2 SMNVEV (reference sequence). The CDR3 here is CASSPSGGIRTDTQYF. The CDR3 nucleotides read TGTGCCAGCAGCCCTAGCGGGGGGATTCGCACAGATACGCAGTATTTT.

The chain carries TRBV28 and TRBJ2-7; possibly TRBD1 for D (6 bases). The CDR3 contains 13 residues. V was clipped by 1 base and J by 3 bases, with 7 bases between them. Germline V lookup: CDR1 MDHEN, CDR2 SYDVKM. The CDR3 bases are TGTGCCAGCAGTTTATCAGGGGTCTACGAGCAGTACGTC. This translates into CASSLSGVYEQYV.

This clonotype was detected many times. The chain carries TRBV6-5 and TRBJ1-5, with 9 bases aligning to TRBD1. Germline trimming cut 5 bases from V and 0 bases from J; bases unmatched to any gene: 5. The CDR3 contains 16 residues. Germline V CDR1 and CDR2: MNHEY, SVGAGI. CDR3 region: CASSTTDRGSNQPQHF. CDR3 sequence (DNA): TGTGCCAGCAGTACAACGGACAGGGGTAGCAATCAGCCCCAGCATTTT.

CDR3 DNA sequence: TGCAGTGCTAGACTCTACTCCTACGAGCAGTACTTC. This gives the protein CSARLYSYEQYF. This chain joins TRBV20-1 and TRBJ2-7; D is uncertain. This CDR3 is 12 amino acids long. V was trimmed by 2 bases and J by 0 bases, leaving 5 bases between them. The V gene's germline CDR1 is DFQATT and CDR2 SNEGSKA (reference sequence).

This clonotype was observed many times. V is TRBV11-2 and J is TRBJ2-7; D is uncertain. This CDR3 comprises 17 residues. Germline CDR1 is SGHAT and CDR2 is FQNNGV. Trimming left V 2 bases short and J 6 bases short, with 23 bases between. The chain's CDR3 is CASSLISVEDLAIEQYF. In DNA, the CDR3 is TGTGCCAGCAGCTTAATCAGTGTCGAGGACCTTGCTATCGAGCAGTACTTC.

The chain carries TRBV3-1 and TRBJ1-5, with a tentative D call TRBD1 (6 bases). V was shortened by 0 bases and J by 5 bases, with 11 bases between the two germline ends. The CDR3 has 15 residues. CDR1 is LGHDT and CDR2 is YNNKEL in the germline V gene (reference sequence). CDR3 in amino acids: CASSQDSGEDQPQHF. The CDR3 nucleotides are TGTGCCAGCAGCCAAGATTCAGGGGAGGATCAGCCCCAGCATTTT.

The V gene is TRBV24-1, the J gene TRBJ1-1; D not resolved. The CDR3 is 13 amino acids. Germline V gives CDR1 KGHDR, CDR2 SFDVKD. V was pared by 3 bases and J by 0 bases, with 4 bases between. The CDR3 nucleotides are TGTGCCACCAGTGATGGGGTGAACACTGAAGCTTTCTTT. It yields the protein CATSDGVNTEAFF.

On this clonotype itself: A single base separates this from a much larger clone, so it may be a read error. The genes are TRBV20-1 and TRBJ2-2; TRBD1 matches 7 bases. The junction had 11 bases not matched to a gene; V was cut back by 4 bases and J by 0 bases. The CDR3 sequence is 17 residues long. Germline V gene lookup returns CDR1 DFQATT and CDR2 SNEGSKA (reference sequence). CDR3 DNA: TGCAGTGCTATAGGGGGCCGGAATTCTTCGAACACCGGGGAGCTGTTTTTT. Protein sequence: CSAIGGRNSSNTGELFF.

Ten or more counts support this clonotype. V usage is TRBV29-1 and J usage is TRBJ2-1; D is undetermined. This CDR3 has 12 residues. Trimming removed 2 bases from V and 10 bases from J, with 12 bases in between. Per the germline V gene, CDR1 is SQVTM and CDR2 is ANQGSEA. Written as DNA, the CDR3 is TGCAGCGTTGAAACGACCCCTAAAGAGCAGTTCTTC. Translated, it gives CSVETTPKEQFF.

This clonotype was detected only a few times. The CDR3 coding sequence is TGTGCCAGCTCATCGAAACACACTGACACTGAAGCTTTCTTT. It codes for CASSSKHTDTEAFF. J is TRBJ1-1 and V is TRBV18; D gene ambiguous. Germline CDR1 and CDR2: KGHSH and LQKENI. The length of the CDR3 is 14 residues. V lost 5 bases and J 3 bases, leaving 13 bases between the germline ends.